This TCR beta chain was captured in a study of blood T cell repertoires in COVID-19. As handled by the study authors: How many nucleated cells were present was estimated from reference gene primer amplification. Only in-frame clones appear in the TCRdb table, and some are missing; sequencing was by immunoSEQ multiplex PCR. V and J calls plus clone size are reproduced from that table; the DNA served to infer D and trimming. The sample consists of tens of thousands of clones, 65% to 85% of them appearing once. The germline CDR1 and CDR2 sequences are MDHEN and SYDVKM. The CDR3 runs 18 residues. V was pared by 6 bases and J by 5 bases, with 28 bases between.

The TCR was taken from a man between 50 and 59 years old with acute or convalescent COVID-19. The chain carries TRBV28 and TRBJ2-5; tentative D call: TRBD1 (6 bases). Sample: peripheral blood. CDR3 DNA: TGTGCCAGCAGCCTGTCACAGGGTTTGGGTTCACTACTGGAGACCCAGTACTTC. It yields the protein CASSLSQGLGSLLETQYF.